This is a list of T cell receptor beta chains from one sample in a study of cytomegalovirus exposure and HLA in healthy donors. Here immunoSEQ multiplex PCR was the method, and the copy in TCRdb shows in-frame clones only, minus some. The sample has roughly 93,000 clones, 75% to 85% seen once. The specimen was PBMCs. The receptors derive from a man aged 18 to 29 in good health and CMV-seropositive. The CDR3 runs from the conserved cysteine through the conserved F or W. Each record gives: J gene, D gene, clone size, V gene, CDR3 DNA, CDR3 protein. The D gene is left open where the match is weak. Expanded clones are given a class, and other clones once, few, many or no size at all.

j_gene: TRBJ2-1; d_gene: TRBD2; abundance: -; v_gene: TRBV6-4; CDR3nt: TGTGCCAGCAGTGAGCTAGCGGGGGTTGGCAATGAGCAGTTCTTC; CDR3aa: CASSELAGVGNEQFF
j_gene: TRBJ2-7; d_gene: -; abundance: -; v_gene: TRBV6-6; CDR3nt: TGTGCCAGCAGTTACTCCCAGGGGCCCCCTAGTGAGCAGTACTTC; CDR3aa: CASSYSQGPPSEQYF
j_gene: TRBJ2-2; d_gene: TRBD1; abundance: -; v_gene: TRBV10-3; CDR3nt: TGTGCCATCAGTGAGCCACGACAGGGTTTCACCGGGGAGCTGTTTTTT; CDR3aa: CAISEPRQGFTGELFF
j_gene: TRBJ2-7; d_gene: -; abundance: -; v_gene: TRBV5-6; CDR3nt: TGTGCCAGCAGCGCCATCGCAGGGTCCTACGAGCAGTACTTC; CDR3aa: CASSAIAGSYEQYF
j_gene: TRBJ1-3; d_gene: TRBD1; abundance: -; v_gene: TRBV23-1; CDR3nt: TGCGCCAGCCTTCTCATCAGGGGGCGCGGTGGAAACACCATATATTTT; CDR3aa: CASLLIRGRGGNTIYF
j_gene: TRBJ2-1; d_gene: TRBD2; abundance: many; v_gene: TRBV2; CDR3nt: TGTGCCAGCAATGGGGGAGCGGGGAATCCCTACAATGAGCAGTTCTTC; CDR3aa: CASNGGAGNPYNEQFF
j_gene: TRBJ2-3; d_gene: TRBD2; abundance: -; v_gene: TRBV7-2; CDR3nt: TGTGCCAGCAGCTTAGAGGCGAGCGGGGGGTCCCCTTCCACAGATACGCAGTATTTT; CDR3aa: CASSLEASGGSPSTDTQYF
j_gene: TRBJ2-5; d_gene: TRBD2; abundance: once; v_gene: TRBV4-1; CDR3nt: TGCGCCAGCAGCCAAGGACTAGCGAGGGAGACCCAGTACTTC; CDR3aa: CASSQGLARETQYF
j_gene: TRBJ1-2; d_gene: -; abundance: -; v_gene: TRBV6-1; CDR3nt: TGTGCCAGCAGTGGAGGCGGGACCTATGGCTACACCTTC; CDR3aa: CASSGGGTYGYTF
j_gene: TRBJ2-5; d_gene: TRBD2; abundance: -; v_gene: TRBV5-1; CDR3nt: TGCGCCAGCAGAATTGGGACTAGCCAAGAGACCCAGTACTTC; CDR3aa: CASRIGTSQETQYF
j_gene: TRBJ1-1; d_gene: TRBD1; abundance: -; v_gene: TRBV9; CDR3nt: TGTGCCAGCAGCCCAACGGGACAGGTCCCTGAAGCTTTCTTT; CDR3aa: CASSPTGQVPEAFF
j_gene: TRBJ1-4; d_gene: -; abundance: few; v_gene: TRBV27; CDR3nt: TGTGCCAGCAGTAATCGCAATCGGGGTGAAAAACTGTTTTTT; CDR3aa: CASSNRNRGEKLFF
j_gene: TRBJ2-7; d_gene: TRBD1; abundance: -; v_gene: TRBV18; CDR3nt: TGTGCCAGCTCACCACGTTGGGACAGCATCCCCTACGAGCAGTACTTC; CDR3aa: CASSPRWDSIPYEQYF
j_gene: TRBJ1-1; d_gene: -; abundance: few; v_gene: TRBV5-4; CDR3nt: TGTGCCAGCAGCCTTGGTGGGGGGGCGACTGAAGCTTTCTTT; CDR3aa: CASSLGGGATEAFF
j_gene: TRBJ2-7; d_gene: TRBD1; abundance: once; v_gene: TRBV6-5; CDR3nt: TGTGCCAGCAGTTATAGTCCTCCGGGACAGGGGAACGAGCAGTACTTC; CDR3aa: CASSYSPPGQGNEQYF
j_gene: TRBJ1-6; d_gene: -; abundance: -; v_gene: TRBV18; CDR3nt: TGTGCCAGCTCACCACAGGAGGGTTCAGGTTCACCCCTCCACTTT; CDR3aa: CASSPQEGSGSPLHF
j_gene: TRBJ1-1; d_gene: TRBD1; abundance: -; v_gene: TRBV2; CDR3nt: TGTGCCAGAGGGACAGGGGGCGCGGACACTGAAGCTTTCTTT; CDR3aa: CARGTGGADTEAFF
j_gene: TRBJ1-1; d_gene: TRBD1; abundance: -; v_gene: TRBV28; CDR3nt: TGTGCCAGCATACTCCCAGGGGGGATTGAAGCTTTCTTT; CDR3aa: CASILPGGIEAFF